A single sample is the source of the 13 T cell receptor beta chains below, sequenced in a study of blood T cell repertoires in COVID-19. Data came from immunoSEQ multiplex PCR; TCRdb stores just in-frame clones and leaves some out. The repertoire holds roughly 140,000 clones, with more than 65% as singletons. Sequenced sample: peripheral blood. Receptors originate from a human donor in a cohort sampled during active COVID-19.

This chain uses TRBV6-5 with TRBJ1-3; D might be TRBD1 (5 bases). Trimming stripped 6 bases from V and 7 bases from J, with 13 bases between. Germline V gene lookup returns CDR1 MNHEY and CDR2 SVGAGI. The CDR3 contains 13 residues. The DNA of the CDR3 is TGTGCCAGCAGATCAACAGGTGGCAACACCATATATTTT. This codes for CASRSTGGNTIYF.

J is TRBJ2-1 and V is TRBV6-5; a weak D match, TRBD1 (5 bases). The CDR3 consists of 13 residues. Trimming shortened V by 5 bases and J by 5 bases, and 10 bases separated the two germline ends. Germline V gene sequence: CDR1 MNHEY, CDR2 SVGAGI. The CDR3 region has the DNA TGTGCCAGCAGTCCAGGGATCGACAATGAGCAGTTCTTC. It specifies CASSPGIDNEQFF.

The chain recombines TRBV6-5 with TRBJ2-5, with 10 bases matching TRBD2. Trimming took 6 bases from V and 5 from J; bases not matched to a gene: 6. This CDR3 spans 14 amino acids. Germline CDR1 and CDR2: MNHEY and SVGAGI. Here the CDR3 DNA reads TGTGCCAGCAGCCTACTAGCGGGGAGGGAGACCCAGTACTTC. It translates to CASSLLAGRETQYF.

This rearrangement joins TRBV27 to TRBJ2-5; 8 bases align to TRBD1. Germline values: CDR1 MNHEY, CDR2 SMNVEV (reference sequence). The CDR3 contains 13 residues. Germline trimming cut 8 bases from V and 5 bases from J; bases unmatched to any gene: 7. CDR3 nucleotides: TGTGCCAGCGGGGACAGGCTACCGGAGACCCAGTACTTC. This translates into CASGDRLPETQYF.

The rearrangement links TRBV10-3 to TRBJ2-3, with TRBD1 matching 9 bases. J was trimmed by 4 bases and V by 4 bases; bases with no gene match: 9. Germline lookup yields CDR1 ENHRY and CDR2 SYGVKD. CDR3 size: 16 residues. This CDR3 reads CAISGQVDRGSDTQYF. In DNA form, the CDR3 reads TGTGCCATCAGTGGTCAAGTAGACAGGGGGTCAGATACGCAGTATTTT.

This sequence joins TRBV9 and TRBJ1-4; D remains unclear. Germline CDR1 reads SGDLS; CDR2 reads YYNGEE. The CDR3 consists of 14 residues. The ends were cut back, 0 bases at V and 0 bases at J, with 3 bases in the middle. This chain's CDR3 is CASSVAPTNEKLFF. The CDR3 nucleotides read TGTGCCAGCAGCGTAGCTCCAACTAATGAAAAACTGTTTTTT. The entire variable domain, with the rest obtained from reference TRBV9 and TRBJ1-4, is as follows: DSGVTQTPKHLITATGQRVTLRCSPRSGDLSVYWYQQSLDQGLQFLIQYYNGEERAKGNILERFSAQQFPDLHSELNLSSLELGDSALYFCASSVAPTNEKLFFGSGTQLSVL.

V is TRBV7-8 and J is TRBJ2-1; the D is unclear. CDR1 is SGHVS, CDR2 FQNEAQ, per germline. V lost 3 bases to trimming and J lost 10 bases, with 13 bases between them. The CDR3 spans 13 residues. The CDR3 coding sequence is TGTGCCAGCAGCTTTACCTCCTCGCGGGAGCAGTTCTTC. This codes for CASSFTSSREQFF. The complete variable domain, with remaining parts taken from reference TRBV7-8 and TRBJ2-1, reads GAGVSQSPRYKVAKRGQDVALRCDPISGHVSLFWYQQALGQGPEFLTYFQNEAQLDKSGLPSDRFFAERPEGSVSTLKIQRTQQEDSAVYLCASSFTSSREQFFGPGTRLTVL.

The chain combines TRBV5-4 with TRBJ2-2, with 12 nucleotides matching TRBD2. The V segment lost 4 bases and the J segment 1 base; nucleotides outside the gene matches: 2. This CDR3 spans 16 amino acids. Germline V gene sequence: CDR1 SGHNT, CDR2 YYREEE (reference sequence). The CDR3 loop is CASSQGLAGNTGELFF. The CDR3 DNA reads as TGTGCCAGCAGCCAGGGACTAGCGGGGAACACCGGGGAGCTGTTTTTT.

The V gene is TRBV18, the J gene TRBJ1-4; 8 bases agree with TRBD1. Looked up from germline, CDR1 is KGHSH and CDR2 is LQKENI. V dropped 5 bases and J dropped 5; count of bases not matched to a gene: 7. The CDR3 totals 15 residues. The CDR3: CASSFGQGGNEKLFF. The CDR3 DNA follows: TGTGCCAGCTCATTCGGACAGGGAGGGAATGAAAAACTGTTTTTT.

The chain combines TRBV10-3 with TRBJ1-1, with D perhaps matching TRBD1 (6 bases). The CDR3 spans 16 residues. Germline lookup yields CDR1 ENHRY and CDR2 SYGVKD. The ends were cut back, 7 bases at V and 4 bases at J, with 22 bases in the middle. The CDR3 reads CAITTGGGLGSTEAFF. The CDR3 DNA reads TGTGCCATCACTACGGGAGGGGGGCTAGGTAGCACTGAAGCTTTCTTT.

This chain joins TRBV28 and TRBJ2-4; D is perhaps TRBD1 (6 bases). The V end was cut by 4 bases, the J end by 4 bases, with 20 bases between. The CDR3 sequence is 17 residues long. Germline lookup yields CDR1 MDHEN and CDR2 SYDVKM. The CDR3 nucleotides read TGTGCCAGCAGTTCTCCTTCTACCCCCGGACAGAAAAACATTCAGTACTTC. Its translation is CASSSPSTPGQKNIQYF. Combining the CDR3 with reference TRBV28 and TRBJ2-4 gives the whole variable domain DVKVTQSSRYLVKRTGEKVFLECVQDMDHENMFWYRQDPGLGLRLIYFSYDVKMKEKGDIPEGYSVSREKKERFSLILESASTNQTSMYLCASSSPSTPGQKNIQYFGAGTRLSVL.

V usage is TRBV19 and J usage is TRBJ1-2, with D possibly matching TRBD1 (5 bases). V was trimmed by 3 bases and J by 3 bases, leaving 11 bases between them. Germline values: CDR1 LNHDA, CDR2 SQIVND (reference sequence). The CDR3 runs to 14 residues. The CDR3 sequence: CASSINRLDYGYTF. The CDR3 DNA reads TGTGCCAGTAGTATTAACAGGTTGGACTATGGCTACACCTTC.

The DNA of the CDR3 is TGTGCCACCAGCAGGGTCTATCAGGGGGCGAAAAACATTCAGTACTTC. Its translation is CATSRVYQGAKNIQYF. This chain links TRBV15 with TRBJ2-4, with 8 bases matching TRBD1. V lost 3 bases, J lost 4 bases, and 8 bases stayed unmatched. The CDR3 loop spans 16 amino acids. CDR1 and CDR2 from the germline V gene are LNHNV and YYDKDF (reference sequence).